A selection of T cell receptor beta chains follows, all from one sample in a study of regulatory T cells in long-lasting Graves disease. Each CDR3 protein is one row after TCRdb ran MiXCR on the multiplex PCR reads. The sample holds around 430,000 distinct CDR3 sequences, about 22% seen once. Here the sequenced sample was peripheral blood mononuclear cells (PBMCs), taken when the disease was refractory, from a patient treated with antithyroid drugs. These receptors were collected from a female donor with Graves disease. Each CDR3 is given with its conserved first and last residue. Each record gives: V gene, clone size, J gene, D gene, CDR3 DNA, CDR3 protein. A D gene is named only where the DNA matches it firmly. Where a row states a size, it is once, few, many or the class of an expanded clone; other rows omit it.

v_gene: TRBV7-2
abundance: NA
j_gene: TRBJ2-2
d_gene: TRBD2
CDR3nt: TGTGCCAGCAGCCTAAACCCCATAGCGGGGAACGGGGGCGCCGGGGAGCTGTTTTTT
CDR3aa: CASSLNPIAGNGGAGELFF

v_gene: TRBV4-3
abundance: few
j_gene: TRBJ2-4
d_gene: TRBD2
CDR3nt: TGCGCCAGCAGCCAAGCCGGGACTAGCGGGGGACGGTTGGTTCAGTACTTC
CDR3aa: CASSQAGTSGGRLVQYF

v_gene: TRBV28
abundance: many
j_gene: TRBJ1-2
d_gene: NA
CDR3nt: TGTGCCAGCGTGAGTGGCTATGGCTACACCTTC
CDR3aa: CASVSGYGYTF

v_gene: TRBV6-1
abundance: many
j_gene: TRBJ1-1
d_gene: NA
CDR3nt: TGTGCCAGCAGTCCGGCGGGGGTCTGGGGGGGAACTGAAGCTTTCTTT
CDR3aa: CASSPAGVWGGTEAFF

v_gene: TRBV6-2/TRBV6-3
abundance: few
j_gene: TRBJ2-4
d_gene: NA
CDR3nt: TGTGCCAGCAGTCGTGGGGTTGCCAAAAACATTCAGTACTTC
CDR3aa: CASSRGVAKNIQYF

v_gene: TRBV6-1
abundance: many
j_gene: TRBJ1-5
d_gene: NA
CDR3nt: TGTGCCAGCAGTGCGCAGGCAATAAGCAATCAGCCCCAGCATTTT
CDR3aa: CASSAQAISNQPQHF

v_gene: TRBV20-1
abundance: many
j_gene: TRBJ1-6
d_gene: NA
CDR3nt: TGCAGTGCTAGTGAACAGGGTCGTAATTCACCCCTCCACTTT
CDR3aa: CSASEQGRNSPLHF

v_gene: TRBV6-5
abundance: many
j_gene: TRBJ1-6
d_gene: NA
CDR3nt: TGTGCCAGCAGTTACAGTGGGGGTGATTCACCCCTCCACTTT
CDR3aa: CASSYSGGDSPLHF

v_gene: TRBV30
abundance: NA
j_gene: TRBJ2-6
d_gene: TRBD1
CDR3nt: TGTGCCTGGAATATAGGGACAGGGTCTGGGGCCAACGTCCTGACTTTC
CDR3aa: CAWNIGTGSGANVLTF

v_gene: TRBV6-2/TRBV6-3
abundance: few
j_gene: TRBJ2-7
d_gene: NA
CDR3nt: TGTGCCAGCAGCCCCCGGGGGCTCGAGCAGTACTTC
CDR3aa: CASSPRGLEQYF

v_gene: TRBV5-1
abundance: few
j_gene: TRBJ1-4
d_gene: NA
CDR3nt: TGCGCCAGCAGACTTACGGATGAAAAACTGTTTTTT
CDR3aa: CASRLTDEKLFF

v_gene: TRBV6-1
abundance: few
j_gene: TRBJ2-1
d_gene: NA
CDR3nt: TGTGCCAGCAAAGCCACCTACAATGAGCAGTTCTTC
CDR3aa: CASKATYNEQFF

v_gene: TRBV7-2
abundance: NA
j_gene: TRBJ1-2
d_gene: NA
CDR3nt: TGTGCCAGCAGCTTAGATCCCGTAGCTAACTATGGCTACACCTTC
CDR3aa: CASSLDPVANYGYTF

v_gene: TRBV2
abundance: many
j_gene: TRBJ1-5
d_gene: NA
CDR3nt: TGTGCCAGCAGTGTTCGTGGGGATAGCAATCAGCCCCAGCATTTT
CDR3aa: CASSVRGDSNQPQHF

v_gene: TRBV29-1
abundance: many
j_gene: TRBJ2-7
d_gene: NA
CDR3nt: TGCAGCGTTGAAGCGGGCTACGAGCAGTACTTC
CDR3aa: CSVEAGYEQYF

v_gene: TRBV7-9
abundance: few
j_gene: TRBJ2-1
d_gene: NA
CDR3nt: TGTGCCAGCAGCTTAGGGCAGATGGGCAATGAGCAGTTCTTC
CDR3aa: CASSLGQMGNEQFF

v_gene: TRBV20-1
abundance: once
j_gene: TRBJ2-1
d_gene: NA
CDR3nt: TGCAGTGCCACGCGCAATGAGCAGTTCTTC
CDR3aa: CSATRNEQFF

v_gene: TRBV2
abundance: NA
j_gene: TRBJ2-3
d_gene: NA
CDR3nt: TGTGCCAGCAGTGACCCCTTCAACACAGATACGCAGTATTTT
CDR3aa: CASSDPFNTDTQYF

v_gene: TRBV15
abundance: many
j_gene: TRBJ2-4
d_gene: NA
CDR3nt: TGTGCCACCAGCAGAGCAGGGGATGACAAAAACATTCAGTACTTC
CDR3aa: CATSRAGDDKNIQYF

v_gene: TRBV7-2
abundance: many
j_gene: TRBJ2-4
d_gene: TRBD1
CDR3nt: TGTGCCAGCAGCTTGGAAAAGGGGGCTCAAAACATTCAGTACTTC
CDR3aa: CASSLEKGAQNIQYF

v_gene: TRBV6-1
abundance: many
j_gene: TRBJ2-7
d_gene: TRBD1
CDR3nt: TGTGCCAGCAGACCTGGACAGGGGTACGAGCAGTACTTC
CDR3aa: CASRPGQGYEQYF

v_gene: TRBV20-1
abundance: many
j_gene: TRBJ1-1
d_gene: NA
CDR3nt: TGCAGTGCTAGAGATGGGAAGGGCACTGAAGCTTTCTTT
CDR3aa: CSARDGKGTEAFF

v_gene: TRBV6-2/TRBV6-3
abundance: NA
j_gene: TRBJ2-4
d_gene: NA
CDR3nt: TGTGCCAGCAGTTCCCCCTCAGGTCCCACCTACATTCAGTACTTC
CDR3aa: CASSSPSGPTYIQYF

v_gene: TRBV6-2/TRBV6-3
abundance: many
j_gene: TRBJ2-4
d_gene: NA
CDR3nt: TGTGCCAGCAGTTACTCGCACAGGGCCGGGTTTTTGCTAGCCAAAAACATTCAGTACTTC
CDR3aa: CASSYSHRAGFLLAKNIQYF

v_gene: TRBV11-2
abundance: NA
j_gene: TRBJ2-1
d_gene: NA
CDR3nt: TGTGCCAGCAGCTTAGGGGGGTCCCTGCAGGTCAATGAGCAGTTCTTC
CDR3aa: CASSLGGSLQVNEQFF

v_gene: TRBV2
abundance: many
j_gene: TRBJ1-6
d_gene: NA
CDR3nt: TGTGCCGCTCAGGGAAGCTCCTATAATTCACCCCTCCACTTT
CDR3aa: CAAQGSSYNSPLHF

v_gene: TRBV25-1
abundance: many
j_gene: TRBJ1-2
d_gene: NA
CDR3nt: TGTGCCAGCAGTGAATATCGCACCCCGAGTGGTGGCTACACCTTC
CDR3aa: CASSEYRTPSGGYTF

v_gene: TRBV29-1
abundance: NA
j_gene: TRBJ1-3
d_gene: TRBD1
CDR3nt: TGCAGCGTTCCAGGGGGGGGAAACACCATATATTTT
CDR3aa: CSVPGGGNTIYF

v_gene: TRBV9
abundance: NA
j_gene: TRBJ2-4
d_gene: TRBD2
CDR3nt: TGTGCCAGCAGCCCTGGACTAGCGGGGGGGGATCTAGCCAAAAACATTCAGTACTTC
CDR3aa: CASSPGLAGGDLAKNIQYF

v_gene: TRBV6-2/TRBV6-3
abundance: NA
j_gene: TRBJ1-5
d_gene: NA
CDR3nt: TGTGCCAGCAGTTATACCCGGGCAGGGAATAGCAATCAGCCCCAGCATTTT
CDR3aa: CASSYTRAGNSNQPQHF

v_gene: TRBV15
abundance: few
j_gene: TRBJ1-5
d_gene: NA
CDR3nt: TGTGCCACCAGCAATTCCCGGAATCAGCCCCAGCATTTT
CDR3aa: CATSNSRNQPQHF

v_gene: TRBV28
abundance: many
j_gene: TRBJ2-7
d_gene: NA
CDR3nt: TGTGCCAGCAGTGGAAGCGGGTTCCTCTCCTACGAGCAGTACTTC
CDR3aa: CASSGSGFLSYEQYF

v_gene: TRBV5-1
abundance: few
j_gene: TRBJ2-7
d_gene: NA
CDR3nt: TGCGCCAGCAGTAGGACCGGGGTGAGCTCCTACGAGCAGTACTTC
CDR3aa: CASSRTGVSSYEQYF

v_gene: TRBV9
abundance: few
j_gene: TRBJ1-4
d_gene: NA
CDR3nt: TGTGCCAGCAGCGTAGTTCCTCGTAGTTCTGCTGCAACTAATGAAAAACTGTTTTTT
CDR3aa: CASSVVPRSSAATNEKLFF